The present T cell receptor beta chain was sequenced within a study of beta chain features in type 1 diabetes. On this clone: Its antigen is currently unknown.

Whole-study findings and limits: Reduced insertions and increased deletions marked VDJ junctions in type 1 diabetes patients. All four CD4+ subsets from Type 1 diabetes patients carried moderately but significantly shorter TCRB CDR3s. Across patients, naive, central memory and Treg TCRB repertoires exhibited apparently greater similarity than was observed across healthy donors.

Trimming took 5 bases from V and 3 from J; bases not matched to a gene: 7. This CDR3 is 15 amino acids long. The germline gives CDR1 SGHRS, CDR2 YFSETQ. Each donor gave one heparinised blood draw averaging approximately 100 mL. Isolation of CD4+ naive, central memory, regulatory and stem cell-like memory cells was achieved by sorting via CD45RO/CCR7/CD25/CD127/CD95/CD27. The isolated RNA, all of it, was reverse transcribed, so expressed TCRB transcripts were what got sequenced. Assay used: immunoSEQ multiplex PCR; TCRdb lists only in-frame clones, some missing. Seen here are roughly 240,000 clones, about 24% observed once, and the top ten hold 0.012%.

Sequencing was performed on naive CD4+ T cells from blood. This clonotype was obtained from a woman aged 25 to 45 with type 1 diabetes. The chain links TRBV5-1 to TRBJ2-1, with TRBD1 matching over 8 bases. In nucleotides, the CDR3 is TGCGCCAGCAGGTACACCGGGACAGGCTACAATGAGCAGTTCTTC. It yields the protein CASRYTGTGYNEQFF.